The 26 T cell receptor beta chains reported below all come from one sample, sequenced in a study of OX40 agonist ivuxolimab in advanced cancers. Profiled with immunoSEQ multiplex PCR; TCRdb holds only in-frame clones, not every one. The sample has about 73,000 clones; 80% to 90% are singletons. Material: CD4+ or CD8+ T cells sorted from blood, obtained in a trial of the OX40 agonist ivuxolimab. Every receptor here comes from an adult with an advanced solid tumor such as melanoma, head and neck, liver or kidney cancer.

This clone was seen just once. The rearrangement uses TRBV6-5 and TRBJ1-2, with 10 bases that match TRBD1. Trimming at V came to 4 bases and at J to 6 bases, leaving 5 bases not matched to a gene. This CDR3 is 14 amino acids long. Germline CDR1 is MNHEY and CDR2 is SVGAGI. CDR3 in DNA: TGTGCCAGCAGTTCTAGGACAGGGGGGCATGGCTACACCTTC. Amino acid sequence: CASSSRTGGHGYTF.

V is TRBV5-6 and J is TRBJ2-1; TRBD2 matches 10 bases. This CDR3 region has 15 residues. Germline V gene lookup returns CDR1 SGHDT and CDR2 YYEEEE. V lost 6 bases, J lost 7 bases, and 10 bases stayed unmatched. CDR3 nucleotide sequence: TGTGCCAGCACATCCGAGCGGGGGGGACGAAATGAGCAGTTCTTC. Translation: CASTSERGGRNEQFF. The full variable domain, in which reference TRBV5-6 and TRBJ2-1 provide the parts outside the CDR3, is DAGVTQSPTHLIKTRGQQVTLRCSPKSGHDTVSWYQQALGQGPQFIFQYYEEEERQRGNFPDRFSGHQFPNYSSELNVNALLLGDSALYLCASTSERGGRNEQFFGPGTRLTVL.

This clone appeared a few times. The chain combines TRBV27 with TRBJ1-1; no clear D gene. V dropped 5 bases and J dropped 8 bases, with 15 bases sitting between them. Germline V CDR1 and CDR2: MNHEY, SMNVEV (reference sequence). The CDR3 length is 13 residues. CDR3 in amino acids: CASSPAYFLEAFF. In nucleotides, the CDR3 is TGTGCCAGCAGTCCTGCTTATTTTTTAGAAGCTTTCTTT.

The V gene is TRBV28, the J gene TRBJ2-3; TRBD1 or TRBD2 may be the D gene (5 bases each). Trimming left V 8 bases short and J 4 bases short, with 19 bases between. Germline-derived CDR1 and CDR2 are MDHEN and SYDVKM. The CDR3 contains 15 residues. CDR3 nucleotide sequence: TGTGCCAGCCGTCAACCGGGACCCCCGGCAGATACGCAGTATTTT. Amino acids: CASRQPGPPADTQYF.

The genes are TRBV6-5 and TRBJ2-5, with D possibly TRBD2 on 5 matching bases. The CDR3 totals 15 residues. The germline gives CDR1 MNHEY, CDR2 SVGAGI. The V and J ends lost 3 bases and 1 base respectively, with 12 bases between them. Here the CDR3 reads CASSYFGLTQETQYF. In nucleotides, the CDR3 is TGTGCCAGCAGTTATTTCGGACTGACCCAAGAGACCCAGTACTTC.

The rearrangement joins TRBV14 to TRBJ2-7; maybe TRBD1 (6 bases). The CDR3 sequence is 13 residues long. The ends were cut back, 4 bases at V and 5 bases at J, with 12 bases in the middle. Germline loops: CDR1 SGHDN, CDR2 FVKESK. CDR3 in amino acids: CASSPSQGNEQYF. As DNA, the CDR3 is TGTGCCAGCAGCCCAAGCCAGGGGAACGAGCAGTACTTC.

This clone was seen once. The genes are TRBV6-6 and TRBJ1-5; D gene unclear. The CDR3 covers 14 residues. The germline CDR1 and CDR2 sequences are MNHNY and SVGAGI (reference sequence). The V end lost 2 bases, the J end lost 3 bases, and 8 bases lay between the germline ends. CDR3 in DNA: TGTGCCAGCAGTTACCCGGGGTACAATCAGCCCCAGCATTTT. Protein sequence: CASSYPGYNQPQHF.

The count of this clone is one. This sequence joins TRBV18 and TRBJ2-7; D gene ambiguous. Trimming left V 6 bases short and J 5 bases short, with 8 bases between. Germline assignment: CDR1 KGHSH and CDR2 LQKENI. The CDR3 has 11 residues. The CDR3: CASSNSHEQYF. Written as DNA, the CDR3 is TGTGCCAGCTCGAATTCACACGAGCAGTACTTC.

The chain uses TRBV21-1 and TRBJ2-7; TRBD1, the table's D call, lacks a check against the DNA. TRBV21-1 is flagged as a pseudogene. The CDR3 runs to 18 residues. DNA for the CDR3: TGTGCCAGCAGCCCCGGACAGTGGGCGCCAGACAGGTCCTACGAGCAGTACTTC. This codes for CASSPGQWAPDRSYEQYF.

CDR3 sequence: CASSSRVTSGNTIYF. CDR3 nucleotide sequence: TGTGCCAGCAGCTCCAGGGTGACCTCTGGAAACACCATATATTTT. The chain joins TRBV6-6 to TRBJ1-3; weak D call: TRBD1 (5 bases). The CDR3 has 15 amino acids. Germline lookup yields CDR1 MNHNY and CDR2 SVGAGI (reference sequence). V lost 6 bases, J lost 0 bases, and 12 bases lay in between.

In its sample, this clone was seen a few times. The chain joins TRBV5-1 to TRBJ1-1; 10 bases align to TRBD1. CDR1 SGHRS and CDR2 YFSETQ come from the germline V gene. CDR3 length: 15 residues. V lost 4 bases to trimming and J lost 3 bases; unmatched junction nucleotides: 6. The CDR3 DNA sequence: TGCGCCAGCAGCCCGGGACAGGGGACGTACACTGAAGCTTTCTTT. It yields the protein CASSPGQGTYTEAFF.

This chain connects TRBV19 to TRBJ1-5, with 11 positions matching TRBD1. J lost 7 bases, V lost 1 base, and 9 bases had no gene match. Germline values: CDR1 LNHDA, CDR2 SQIVND (reference sequence). CDR3 length: 17 residues. The DNA of the CDR3 is TGTGCCAGTAGTATAGGCCCCACCGGGACAGGGGGACAGCCCCAGCATTTT. This translates into CASSIGPTGTGGQPQHF.

The chain joins TRBV7-9 to TRBJ2-5; 8 bases map to TRBD2. The CDR3 sequence is 14 residues long. V lost 3 bases and J lost 3; bases outside the gene matches: 3. The germline V gene has CDR1 SEHNR and CDR2 FQNEAQ (reference sequence). The CDR3 sequence is CASSFDSGKETQYF. DNA of the CDR3: TGTGCCAGCAGCTTCGATAGCGGGAAAGAGACCCAGTACTTC. The variable domain in full, with the rest retrieved from reference TRBV7-9 and TRBJ2-5, is DTGVSQNPRHKITKRGQNVTFRCDPISEHNRLYWYRQTLGQGPEFLTYFQNEAQLEKSRLLSDRFSAERPKGSFSTLEIQRTEQGDSAMYLCASSFDSGKETQYFGPGTRLLVL.

The chain is built from TRBV11-3 and TRBJ2-2; 8 bases match TRBD2. V gave up 5 bases and J gave up 6 bases; unmatched junction bases: 8. Per germline, CDR1 SGHNT and CDR2 YENEEA. This CDR3 has 15 residues. This chain's CDR3 is CASSPPGRGSGELFF. CDR3 in DNA: TGTGCCAGCAGCCCCCCCGGGAGGGGTTCCGGGGAGCTGTTTTTT.

The chain links TRBV7-3 to TRBJ2-5, with a possible D match to TRBD2 (7 bases). With 5 bases removed from V and 5 bases from J, the gap between germline ends came to 18 bases. Germline lookup yields CDR1 SGHTA and CDR2 FQGTGA. The CDR3 length is 15 residues. CDR3 sequence (DNA): TGTGCCAGCAGCCCACGCCACAGGGAGGGGGAGACCCAGTACTTC. Amino acid sequence: CASSPRHREGETQYF.

This clone appeared a few times. This chain connects TRBV4-1 to TRBJ2-1; D is undetermined. The ends were cut back, 1 base at V and 6 bases at J, with 4 bases in the middle. CDR1 is MGHRA and CDR2 is YSYEKL in the germline V gene. This CDR3 region has 12 residues. CDR3 DNA: TGCGCCAGCAGCCAAGTTCTCAATGAGCAGTTCTTC. Its translation: CASSQVLNEQFF.

The V and J genes are TRBV7-2 and TRBJ2-5, with 14 bases lining up with TRBD2. Germline trimming cut 4 bases from V and 4 bases from J; bases unmatched to any gene: 2. The CDR3 contains 15 residues. CDR1 is SGHTA and CDR2 is FQGNSA in the germline V gene. This CDR3 is CASSWGTSGRETQYF. CDR3 in DNA: TGTGCCAGCAGCTGGGGGACTAGCGGGAGAGAGACCCAGTACTTC.

J is TRBJ2-1 and V is TRBV6-4; D may be TRBD1 or TRBD2 (7 bases each). This CDR3 has 17 amino acids. With 5 bases removed from V and 1 base from J, the gap between germline ends came to 18 bases. CDR1 is MRHNA and CDR2 is SNTAGT in the germline V gene. In nucleotides, the CDR3 is TGTGCCAGCAGTTTAAAACAGGGGAGGGTATCCTACAATGAGCAGTTCTTC. Amino acids: CASSLKQGRVSYNEQFF.

The chain links TRBV5-1 to TRBJ2-1, with D perhaps matching TRBD1 (5 bases). The CDR3 runs to 13 residues. V lost 2 bases and J 8 bases, leaving 11 bases between the germline ends. Germline CDR1 reads SGHRS; CDR2 reads YFSETQ. In DNA, the CDR3 is TGCGCCAGCAGCTTCTGGGGCCTCGATGAGCAGTTCTTC. Translating gives CASSFWGLDEQFF.

The V gene is TRBV11-3, the J gene TRBJ1-2; D remains ambiguous. Between the trimmed V and J ends, which lost 5 bases and 8 bases, there was a span of 18 bases. The CDR3 totals 14 residues. Germline V gene lookup returns CDR1 SGHNT and CDR2 YENEEA. The CDR3 protein is CASSDVGKTGGYTF. The CDR3 DNA reads TGTGCCAGCAGCGACGTCGGGAAGACGGGGGGCTACACCTTC.

This clone was detected only once. The chain has TRBV2 and TRBJ1-5; D ambiguous. Germline lookup yields CDR1 SNHLY and CDR2 FYNNEI. This CDR3 has 13 amino acids. V was trimmed by 7 bases and J by 10 bases, leaving 17 bases between them. CDR3 in amino acids: CASTGEKVEPQHF. The CDR3 DNA is TGTGCCAGCACCGGGGAAAAGGTGGAACCCCAGCATTTT.

The genes are TRBV19 and TRBJ2-3, with TRBD2 as a possible D gene (5 bases). This CDR3 contains 13 residues. Trimming cost V 1 base and J 4 bases, with 6 bases left between them. Germline lookup yields CDR1 LNHDA and CDR2 SQIVND (reference sequence). The CDR3 DNA is TGTGCCAGTAGTATAGCACTAGCAGATACGCAGTATTTT. This translates into CASSIALADTQYF.

The rearrangement uses TRBV11-3 and TRBJ2-7; D unresolved. The CDR3 is made up of 14 amino acids. Germline values: CDR1 SGHNT, CDR2 YENEEA. V lost 4 bases and J lost 4, with 14 bases in between. The CDR3 region has the DNA TGTGCCAGCAGCTCGGGCCGGCCACTGTACGAGCAGTACTTC. The encoded protein is CASSSGRPLYEQYF.

This clone was seen a few times. This chain uses TRBV5-1 with TRBJ2-7; D is uncertain. Germline V gene sequence: CDR1 SGHRS, CDR2 YFSETQ. This CDR3 has 14 amino acids. V dropped 4 bases and J dropped 2 bases, with 13 bases sitting between them. In nucleotides, the CDR3 is TGCGCCAGCAGCCAGATGACCGCTACCTACGAGCAGTACTTC. It translates to CASSQMTATYEQYF.

J is TRBJ2-1 and V is TRBV9, with 11 bases lining up with TRBD2. The ends lost 3 bases at V and 4 bases at J; junction bases unmatched: 9. Germline assignment: CDR1 SGDLS and CDR2 YYNGEE. The CDR3 is made up of 17 amino acids. CDR3: CASSGLSGRVPYNEQFF. In nucleotides, the CDR3 is TGTGCCAGCAGCGGACTTAGCGGGAGGGTCCCTTACAATGAGCAGTTCTTC.

The V call is TRBV27, the J call TRBJ1-2; D not certain. Germline-derived CDR1 and CDR2 are MNHEY and SMNVEV (reference sequence). CDR3 length: 16 amino acids. Trimming removed 5 bases at V and 4 bases at J, with 20 bases between. CDR3 DNA: TGTGCCAGCAGTCCCCTGAATGTCGGGATCCCCTATGGCTACACCTTC. Its protein is CASSPLNVGIPYGYTF.